This T cell receptor beta chain was sequenced during a study of blood T cell repertoires in COVID-19. The overall study: Donors in the United States, Italy and Spain gave samples during acute or convalescent COVID-19. Sources were T cells, B-cell-depleted T cells, or PBMCs; the material itself was cDNA or gDNA.

The CDR3 contains 13 residues. Germline-derived CDR1 and CDR2 are SGHDT and YYEEEE. Trimming took off 6 bases at V and 5 bases at J, with 14 bases between the two ends. Per the authors' pipeline: By means of reference gene primer amplification, nucleated cell counts were estimated. Here immunoSEQ multiplex PCR was the method, and the copy in TCRdb shows in-frame clones only, minus some. The V and J calls and clone size come from that table; D and trimming were worked out from the DNA. Counted here are approximately 30,000 clones, 90% to 95% occurring once; the ten biggest clones make up around 17%. The sample taken for sequencing was peripheral blood. The genes are TRBV5-6 and TRBJ1-1, with TRBD1 as a possible D gene (5 bases). This TCR was sampled from a human donor with active COVID-19. The donor label of this sample is uncertain. For the CDR3, the DNA is TGTGCCAGCATCCGCGGGGGGGAGACTGAAGCTTTCTTT. This codes for CASIRGGETEAFF.